These T cell receptor beta chains were read from a single sample in a study of cytotoxic CD8 clonotypes in ibrutinib-treated CLL. Only in-frame clones appear in the TCRdb table, and some are missing; sequencing was by immunoSEQ multiplex PCR. Among 130,000 or so clones listed, about 80% were seen once. The material sequenced was PBMCs, taken after 12 months of ibrutinib treatment. The source of these receptors is a human donor with chronic lymphocytic leukemia. Both conserved end residues are part of each CDR3. A D gene is named only where the DNA matches it firmly. Not all rows give a size; the values are once, few, many and, for expanded clones, a class.

cdr3_nt,cdr3_aa,j_call,v_call,clone_size,d_call
TGTGCCAGCAGCCTTTCAATTGGGGCCAACGTCCTGACTTTC,CASSLSIGANVLTF,TRBJ2-6,TRBV27,once,.
TGTGCCAGCAGCCAGGGACATCTCTACGAGCAGTACTTC,CASSQGHLYEQYF,TRBJ2-7,TRBV6-5,.,.
TGTGCCTGGAGTCGGGCGGGAGGGAATGAGCAGTTCTTC,CAWSRAGGNEQFF,TRBJ2-1,TRBV30,.,TRBD2
TGCGCCAGCAGCCAAGATCGCGGCAGGGGCACTGAAGCTTTCTTT,CASSQDRGRGTEAFF,TRBJ1-1,TRBV4-3,.,.
TGTGCCAGCAGCGATCAGCGGACAGATACGCAGTATTTT,CASSDQRTDTQYF,TRBJ2-3,TRBV2,.,.
TGTGCCAGCTCACCAACAGGCCCGGGGGCCCACGAGCAGTACTTC,CASSPTGPGAHEQYF,TRBJ2-7,TRBV18,.,.
TGTGCCAGCAGCTTAGGGCGGGGGGGGCTCCCCAATGAGCAGTTCTTC,CASSLGRGGLPNEQFF,TRBJ2-1,TRBV7-6,.,TRBD2
TGCAGTGCTCTGAGCACTGAAGCTTTCTTT,CSALSTEAFF,TRBJ1-1,TRBV20-1,.,.
TGCGCCAGCAGCTTGGGGACAGGGGGCGTCTACGAGCAGTACTTC,CASSLGTGGVYEQYF,TRBJ2-7,TRBV5-1,.,TRBD1
TGTGCCAGCAGCACCAACCCCGGGCTAGCGGGGGCTTACGAGCAGTACTTC,CASSTNPGLAGAYEQYF,TRBJ2-7,TRBV7-3,.,TRBD2
TGTGCCAGCAGTGAAGGGCTTAATGAAAAACTGTTTTTT,CASSEGLNEKLFF,TRBJ1-4,TRBV2,.,.
TGCGCCAGCAGCCAGCGGGGTGGGAACACTGAAGCTTTCTTT,CASSQRGGNTEAFF,TRBJ1-1,TRBV5-1,.,.
TGTGCCAGCAAGGGGCAGGGTGACTATGGCTACACCTTC,CASKGQGDYGYTF,TRBJ1-2,TRBV6-5,.,.
TGTGCCAGCAGCTTACGCCGTACAGGGTCCGGGGAGCTGTTTTTT,CASSLRRTGSGELFF,TRBJ2-2,TRBV7-8,.,.
TGTGCCAGCAGCATCTCCGGGACGCCGATTGAGAAGCAGTACTTC,CASSISGTPIEKQYF,TRBJ2-7,TRBV9,.,.
TGCGCCAGCAGCTTGGACCAGGGGGACACCATATATTTT,CASSLDQGDTIYF,TRBJ1-3,TRBV5-1,once,TRBD1
TGTGCCAGCAGTCCCGAGGGGTCACAGCCCCAGCATTTT,CASSPEGSQPQHF,TRBJ1-5,TRBV11-3,few,.
TGTGCCAGCAGCCGAATGGGACAGGGATATGGCTACACCTTC,CASSRMGQGYGYTF,TRBJ1-2,TRBV7-6,.,TRBD1
TGTGCCAGCAGCCCACTATTCGGGCTGGCGGGGGGACCACAAGAGACCCAGTACTTC,CASSPLFGLAGGPQETQYF,TRBJ2-5,TRBV4-2,.,TRBD2
TGTGCCAGCAGCATACAGGGGGAAAACACTGAAGCTTTCTTT,CASSIQGENTEAFF,TRBJ1-1,TRBV7-2,.,TRBD1
TGTGCCAGCAGGGGCAATCCGGGACAGGGTCTCTACGAGCAGTACTTC,CASRGNPGQGLYEQYF,TRBJ2-7,TRBV27,.,TRBD1
TGCGCCAGCAGCCAAGGGGGGGCCGGGACGAAAGAAAAACTGTTTTTT,CASSQGGAGTKEKLFF,TRBJ1-4,TRBV4-1,.,.
TGTGCCAGCAGTTTATCGGACAGGGGGATATATGGCTACACCTTC,CASSLSDRGIYGYTF,TRBJ1-2,TRBV27,.,TRBD1
TGCGCCAGCAGCTGGACTGGAGTGGCAGATACGCAGTATTTT,CASSWTGVADTQYF,TRBJ2-3,TRBV5-1,.,.
TGCGCCAGCAGCTTGGTAGGGTCAGGAAACACCATATATTTT,CASSLVGSGNTIYF,TRBJ1-3,TRBV5-1,.,.
TGTGCCAGCCGGGGCTGGGGGCAGGAGACCCAGTACTTC,CASRGWGQETQYF,TRBJ2-5,TRBV27,.,.
TGTGCCAGCAGCGTGGGGACCACCTACGAGCAGTACTTC,CASSVGTTYEQYF,TRBJ2-7,TRBV9,.,.
TGTGCCAGCAGCTTAGGTCGCGGCCTCGAGCAGTACTTC,CASSLGRGLEQYF,TRBJ2-7,TRBV11-2,once,.
TGCGCCAGCAGCAATAGGACGGGCTCTGGAAACACCATATATTTT,CASSNRTGSGNTIYF,TRBJ1-3,TRBV5-1,.,.
TGTGCCAGCAGTGGCGGGGGGAGTCAGCCCCAGCATTTT,CASSGGGSQPQHF,TRBJ1-5,TRBV2,.,.
TGCGCCAGCAGCCCGGACCCCCCGAGCTCCTACGAGCAGTACTTC,CASSPDPPSSYEQYF,TRBJ2-7,TRBV5-1,.,.
TGCGCCAGCAGCGGAGTGGTAGAGCAGTACTTC,CASSGVVEQYF,TRBJ2-7,TRBV5-1,.,.
TGTGCCAGCAGCTTCTCAGAGAGAGATACGCAGTATTTT,CASSFSERDTQYF,TRBJ2-3,TRBV7-9,.,.
TGTGCCAGCAGTAGGACAGGGGACGGTGGCTACACCTTC,CASSRTGDGGYTF,TRBJ1-2,TRBV6-5,.,TRBD1
TGTGCCAGCAGTCCCTCGGACAGGGCCGACTCCTACGAGCAGTACTTC,CASSPSDRADSYEQYF,TRBJ2-7,TRBV21-1,.,.
TGCGCCAGCAGCCACTCAGGGCATGGAAACACCATATATTTT,CASSHSGHGNTIYF,TRBJ1-3,TRBV4-3,.,.
TGCGCCAGCAGCATAGGACAGCCTTACGAGCAGTACTTC,CASSIGQPYEQYF,TRBJ2-7,TRBV5-1,.,.
TGTGCCATTGGGGCTGAAGCTTTCTTT,CAIGAEAFF,TRBJ1-1,TRBV7-9,many,.
TGTGCCAGCAGTTACCTACAGGGTGCAACTAATGAAAAACTGTTTTTT,CASSYLQGATNEKLFF,TRBJ1-4,TRBV6-5,.,.
TGTGCCAGCAGTTCCTTTCGCACAGATACGCAGTATTTT,CASSSFRTDTQYF,TRBJ2-3,TRBV27,.,.
TGTGCCAGCTCACCACAGGAGGGACTAGAGACCCAGTACTTC,CASSPQEGLETQYF,TRBJ2-5,TRBV18,.,.
TGTGCCTGGAGTGTACCAACGTTCCTGTCACCCCTCCACTTT,CAWSVPTFLSPLHF,TRBJ1-6,TRBV30,.,.
TGCGCCAGCAGCTTGGACCTAGCGGGGGGGACCACCGGGGAGCTGTTTTTT,CASSLDLAGGTTGELFF,TRBJ2-2,TRBV5-1,.,TRBD2
TGTGCCAGTAGTATCGCCGGACAGGGCTTTCAGCCCCAGCATTTT,CASSIAGQGFQPQHF,TRBJ1-5,TRBV19,.,TRBD1
TGTGCTAGTGGTTTCAAATCGGAGATCATAAGGGGTCGGCATTTT,CASGFKSEIIRGRHF,TRBJ1-5,TRBV12-5,.,.
TGTGCCAGCGGCTCCACCGGGACTAGCGGGGGGCGGGGGGAGCAGTTCTTC,CASGSTGTSGGRGEQFF,TRBJ2-1,TRBV27,.,TRBD2
TGCGCCAGCAGCTTGGCGCTAGCGGGGAACAATGAGCAGTTCTTC,CASSLALAGNNEQFF,TRBJ2-1,TRBV5-1,.,TRBD2
TGCGCCAGCAGCCAGGACGGCGCGAACACCGGGGAGCTGTTTTTT,CASSQDGANTGELFF,TRBJ2-2,TRBV4-3,.,.
TGCGCCAGCAGCCGATCCAGCGCAGGGACGAACACCGGGGAGCTGTTTTTT,CASSRSSAGTNTGELFF,TRBJ2-2,TRBV5-1,.,.